This paragraph reports one T cell receptor beta chain. The data stem from a study of technical replicates of blood from several donors. Using immunoSEQ multiplex PCR, the repertoire was profiled, and TCRdb retains in-frame clones only, with some absent. The data contain approximately 70,000 clones, roughly 98% of them singletons. Sequenced input: T cells isolated from PBMCs. The sequence came from a human donor in good health.

This CDR3 reads CASSLSHRPNTEAFF. The CDR3 DNA reads TGTGCCAGCAGCTTAAGCCACAGACCGAACACTGAAGCTTTCTTT. This chain links TRBV7-3 with TRBJ1-1; D unresolved. CDR1 and CDR2 from the germline V gene are SGHTA and FQGTGA. CDR3 size: 15 residues. Trimming took 1 base from V and 1 from J, leaving 10 bases between them.